Listed below are T cell receptor beta chains from one sample, sequenced in a study of blood T cell repertoires in COVID-19. The method was immunoSEQ multiplex PCR; TCRdb's version includes in-frame clones alone and lacks a portion of them. The sample contains around 100,000 clones, 70% to 90% of which appear only once. Sequenced material: peripheral blood. These receptor sequences come from a man aged 45-65 years in a cohort sampled during active COVID-19. CDR3s include the opening cysteine and the closing phenylalanine or tryptophan. D genes are given only for firm matches.

v_call	j_call	d_call	cdr3_aa	cdr3_nt
TRBV6-5	TRBJ1-5	.	CASSSGVFGNQPQHF	TGTGCCAGCAGCTCAGGGGTTTTCGGCAATCAGCCCCAGCATTTT
TRBV24-1	TRBJ2-5	.	CATSDFGVGQEETQYF	TGTGCCACCAGTGATTTCGGTGTGGGACAAGAAGAGACCCAGTACTTC
TRBV3-1/TRBV3-2	TRBJ2-2	TRBD1	CASSQEMTGVTGELFF	TGTGCCAGCAGCCAGGAAATGACAGGGGTCACCGGGGAGCTGTTTTTT
TRBV9	TRBJ2-1	TRBD2	CASSASPSGGAVRQFF	TGTGCCAGCAGCGCCTCTCCTAGCGGGGGGGCAGTTCGGCAGTTCTTC
TRBV23-1	TRBJ1-2	.	CASSQSTGWGNGYTF	TGCGCCAGCAGTCAATCGACAGGCTGGGGTAATGGCTACACCTTC
TRBV7-6	TRBJ2-5	TRBD2	CASSLLTSGGAGRETQYF	TGTGCCAGCAGCTTATTGACTAGCGGGGGGGCCGGTCGAGAGACCCAGTACTTC
TRBV11-2	TRBJ2-3	.	CASSRTGYGADTQYF	TGTGCCAGCAGCCGTACAGGGTATGGAGCAGATACGCAGTATTTT
TRBV9	TRBJ2-3	.	CASSVRGTSTDTQYF	TGTGCCAGCAGCGTTAGGGGGACCAGCACAGATACGCAGTATTTT
TRBV5-4	TRBJ2-1	TRBD2	CASSLAPSGGPHEQFF	TGTGCCAGCAGCTTGGCCCCTAGCGGGGGCCCCCATGAGCAGTTCTTC
TRBV9	TRBJ1-1	.	CASSVVSSPSGEAFF	TGTGCCAGCAGCGTAGTAAGCTCCCCAAGTGGTGAAGCTTTCTTT
TRBV6-1	TRBJ1-1	.	CASSEARDMNTEAFF	TGTGCCAGCAGTGAAGCACGAGATATGAACACTGAAGCTTTCTTT
TRBV7-2	TRBJ2-3	.	CASSLVASGADTQYF	TGTGCCAGCAGCTTAGTGGCGTCAGGGGCAGATACGCAGTATTTT
TRBV24-1	TRBJ2-7	.	CATSDSSLGGEQYF	TGTGCCACCAGTGATTCCTCCTTGGGGGGCGAGCAGTACTTC
TRBV6-4	TRBJ2-1	TRBD2	CASSVLAGGNNEQFF	TGTGCCAGCAGTGTTCTAGCGGGGGGGAACAATGAGCAGTTCTTC